The T cell receptor (beta chain) described here comes from a study of blood T cell repertoires in COVID-19. Study-level information: Sites across the United States, Italy and Spain contributed samples from acute and convalescent COVID-19. T cells, B-cell-depleted T cells, or PBMCs provided the cDNA or gDNA that served as material.

As handled by the study authors: Reference gene primers were amplified, and this amplification served to estimate nucleated cell counts. TCRdb keeps only in-frame clones here, not all; method: immunoSEQ multiplex PCR. V and J calls and clone size follow that table, whereas D and trimming were derived from the DNA. Of under 200,000 clones listed, 88% were seen once; the top ten hold 5.5% to 7%. With respect to this clone: Other nucleotide sequences in the sample specify the same CDR3.

CDR1 and CDR2 from the germline V gene are KGHSH and LQKENI. Trimming cost V 3 bases and J 1 base, with 9 bases left between them. The CDR3 has 14 residues. The receptor's source is a man in his forties with active or convalescent COVID-19. The rearrangement joins TRBV18 to TRBJ1-1; the D gene is possibly TRBD1 (5 bases). The sequenced sample was peripheral blood. The CDR3 is CASSPRRGNTEAFF. CDR3 DNA sequence: TGTGCCAGCTCACCGCGAAGGGGGAACACTGAAGCTTTCTTT.